Reported below is one TCR beta chain. Its antigen is unknown. The sample belongs to a study of a mutant IDH1 vaccine in newly diagnosed glioma. Study outcomes and limitations: Patients mounted vaccine-induced immune responses in 93.3% of cases.

Germline V CDR1 and CDR2: SEHNR, FQNEAQ (reference sequence). This CDR3 contains 18 residues. Losses at the gene ends were 4 bases for V and 2 bases for J; bases not matched to a gene: 15. Using immunoSEQ multiplex PCR, the repertoire was profiled, and TCRdb retains in-frame clones only, with some absent. The data show 80,000 to 100,000 clones, with about 80% seen just once and 7% to 9% held by the top ten. Time point defined: baseline, week 1 (first vaccination visit). Treatment: pre-vaccination baseline after standard-of-care therapy. Every donor had a new WHO grade 3 or 4 astrocytoma that was IDH1-mutant, with loss of nuclear ATRX.

This TCR derives from a man in his forties with glioma. Sample: PBMCs, taken from a glioma patient treated with radiotherapy, temozolomide or both. The chain joins TRBV7-9 to TRBJ2-7; 9 bases map to TRBD1. The CDR3 reads CASSSGGTGYTSAYEQYF. DNA for the CDR3: TGTGCCAGCAGCTCAGGGGGGACAGGGTATACTTCCGCCTACGAGCAGTACTTC.